This is a list of T cell receptor beta chains from one sample in a study of lymphopenia after photon versus proton radiotherapy. Libraries were prepared by immunoSEQ multiplex PCR; TCRdb keeps only in-frame clonotypes and omits some of them. The data contain about 39,000 clones, approximately 90% of them singletons. The sample here was peripheral blood, taken from a patient treated with photon-based radiotherapy. The receptors shown here come from a man in his sixties with cholangiocarcinoma. Both conserved end residues are part of each CDR3. The order of the fields is V gene, D gene, CDR3 length, J gene, clone size, CDR3 DNA, CDR3 protein. D genes are given only for firm matches. Part of the rows lack a size; the others show once, few, many or a class for expanded clones.

>TRBV10-3|NA|16|TRBJ2-6|NA
TGTGCCATCGCGGACCCTGTGGATTCTGGGGCCAACGTCCTGACTTTC
CAIADPVDSGANVLTF
>TRBV9|NA|15|TRBJ2-7|NA
TGTGCCAGCAGCGTAGGAGGCGGGGCGCCCTACGAGCAGTACTTC
CASSVGGGAPYEQYF
>TRBV7-2|TRBD1|15|TRBJ2-7|NA
TGTGCCAGCAGCTTAACGGACAGGGTCACCTACGAGCAGTACTTC
CASSLTDRVTYEQYF
>TRBV10-3|TRBD1|14|TRBJ1-2|NA
TGTGCCATCAGTGGACAGGGGGAAACCTATGGCTACACCTTC
CAISGQGETYGYTF
>TRBV4-3|TRBD1|16|TRBJ1-4|NA
TGCGCCAGCAGCCATTCCGACAGGGGGTATAATGAAAAACTGTTTTTT
CASSHSDRGYNEKLFF
>TRBV19|NA|14|TRBJ2-3|once
TGTGCCAGTAGTTACCAGGGATACACAGATACGCAGTATTTT
CASSYQGYTDTQYF
>TRBV2|TRBD1|13|TRBJ1-4|NA
TGTGCCAGCTACAGGGGCGGTAATGAAAAACTGTTTTTT
CASYRGGNEKLFF
>TRBV7-9|NA|12|TRBJ1-1|NA
TGTGCCAGCAGGGAGGTGAACACTGAAGCTTTCTTT
CASREVNTEAFF
>TRBV6-1|NA|14|TRBJ2-5|once
TGTGCCAGCAGTTTTACACCAACCCAAGAGACCCAGTACTTC
CASSFTPTQETQYF
>TRBV5-1|NA|15|TRBJ2-3|NA
TGCGCCAGCAGCTTGGGACAGGTTAGCACAGATACGCAGTATTTT
CASSLGQVSTDTQYF
>TRBV10-3|TRBD1|14|TRBJ1-6|NA
TGTGCCATCAGGGGGACAGCCTATAATTCACCCCTCCACTTT
CAIRGTAYNSPLHF
>TRBV5-1|NA|15|TRBJ2-1|NA
TGCGCCAGCAGCTTGGACAAGAGCTCCTACAATGAGCAGTTCTTC
CASSLDKSSYNEQFF
>TRBV11-3|TRBD1|14|TRBJ2-7|NA
TGTGCCAGCAGCCCAGGACAGGGGGGATACGAGCAGTACTTC
CASSPGQGGYEQYF
>TRBV14|NA|13|TRBJ2-6|NA
TGTGCCAGCGGGGACTTTGGGGCCAACGTCCTGACTTTC
CASGDFGANVLTF
>TRBV28|NA|13|TRBJ1-4|few
TGTGCCAGCAGCCGCGACATGACGGGAAAACTGTTTTTT
CASSRDMTGKLFF
>TRBV9|NA|14|TRBJ2-2|NA
TGTGCCAGCAGCTTGACAGGGAACACCGGGGAGCTGTTTTTT
CASSLTGNTGELFF
>TRBV14|TRBD2|16|TRBJ2-1|NA
TGTGCCAGCACGCGTCTAGCGGGAGCATCCTACAATGAGCAGTTCTTC
CASTRLAGASYNEQFF
>TRBV11-3|NA|12|TRBJ1-4|NA
TGTGCCAGCAGCCCGGGGACTGAAAAACTGTTTTTT
CASSPGTEKLFF
>TRBV11-2|NA|13|TRBJ1-2|once
TGTGCCAGCAGCTTAGGGGAGAACTATGGCTACACCTTC
CASSLGENYGYTF
>TRBV7-2|NA|14|TRBJ2-1|NA
TGTGCCAGCAGCCCCACTCTTCAGGGAAATGAGCAGTTCTTC
CASSPTLQGNEQFF
>TRBV6-5|TRBD1|14|TRBJ2-7|once
TGTGCCAGCAGTTACACCCAGGGGGCGTTTGAGCAGTACTTC
CASSYTQGAFEQYF
>TRBV5-6|NA|13|TRBJ2-7|NA
TGTGCCAGCAGCCCCCGAGGGTCCTACGAGCAGTACTTC
CASSPRGSYEQYF
>TRBV7-8|TRBD2|17|TRBJ2-3|NA
TGTGCCAGCAGTCCCCCGGGACTAGCGGGGACCACAGATACGCAGTATTTT
CASSPPGLAGTTDTQYF
>TRBV15|NA|17|TRBJ2-3|NA
TGTGCCACCAGCAGAGCCCCCGCTGGCAGGGCCAATGATACGCAGTATTTT
CATSRAPAGRANDTQYF
>TRBV9|NA|14|TRBJ2-7|NA
TGTGCCAGCAGCGTAGCCCCGGGCCCCTACGAGCAGTACTTC
CASSVAPGPYEQYF
>TRBV4-1|NA|16|TRBJ1-2|NA
TGCGCCAGCAGCCTCCGGGGGGGTTTCGTTAACTATGGCTACACCTTC
CASSLRGGFVNYGYTF
>TRBV28|TRBD1|15|TRBJ1-2|NA
TGTGCCAGCAGTTCATCAACCGGGACAGGCTATGGCTACACCTTC
CASSSSTGTGYGYTF
>TRBV6-1|TRBD2|19|TRBJ2-7|NA
TGTGCCAGCAGTGCATACGGGACTAGCGGGAGGCCTCTCTCCCACGAGCAGTACTTC
CASSAYGTSGRPLSHEQYF
>TRBV19|NA|16|TRBJ2-3|NA
TGTGCCAGTAGTCCAAGGGCGGGACCATCCACAGATACGCAGTATTTT
CASSPRAGPSTDTQYF
>TRBV28|NA|11|TRBJ2-1|NA
TGTGCCAGCAGAGGATTCAATGAGCAGTTCTTC
CASRGFNEQFF
>TRBV6-5|NA|15|TRBJ2-7|NA
TGTGCCAGCAGTCCGGCCGGGACACGCACCTACGAGCAGTACTTC
CASSPAGTRTYEQYF
>TRBV20-1|NA|11|TRBJ2-1|once
TGCAGTGCGAGGGGCGGCGGTGAGCAGTTCTTC
CSARGGGEQFF
>TRBV7-8|NA|12|TRBJ1-1|once
TGTGCCAGCAGCTTGAGATTCACTGAAGCTTTCTTT
CASSLRFTEAFF
>TRBV7-2|NA|14|TRBJ2-5|once
TGTGCCAGCAGCTTAGCTTTCCAGCAAGAGACCCAGTACTTC
CASSLAFQQETQYF
>TRBV6-5|NA|12|TRBJ2-7|NA
TGTGCCAGCAGCAGGAACAACGACGAGCAGTACTTC
CASSRNNDEQYF
>TRBV19|TRBD2|16|TRBJ2-1|NA
TGTGCCAGTCCGCCTCCGGGACTAGCGGGGGACAATGAGCAGTTCTTC
CASPPPGLAGDNEQFF
>TRBV5-1|NA|15|TRBJ2-7|NA
TGCGCCTCCTCGGGCGGAGGGAGGAGCTCCTACGAGCAGTACTTC
CASSGGGRSSYEQYF
>TRBV10-3|TRBD1|14|TRBJ1-1|NA
TGTGCCATCAGTGAGTCCAGGGGGCAGACTGAAGCTTTCTTT
CAISESRGQTEAFF
>TRBV29-1|TRBD1|15|TRBJ1-4|NA
TGCAGCGCCCAAAGCATGACAGGGACTAATGAAAAACTGTTTTTT
CSAQSMTGTNEKLFF
>TRBV7-9|NA|14|TRBJ2-7|NA
TGTGCCAGCAACTTAAACGGGGGGCCCTACGAGCAGTACTTC
CASNLNGGPYEQYF
>TRBV19|TRBD1|14|TRBJ2-3|NA
TGTGCCAGTAGTATCCGGACAGGTACAGATACGCAGTATTTT
CASSIRTGTDTQYF